This entry features one TCR beta chain sequence. The data were taken from a study of blood T cell repertoires in COVID-19. Study-level background: The study drew acute and convalescent COVID-19 samples from the United States, Italy and Spain. In each case, the material was cDNA or gDNA derived from T cells, B-cell-depleted T cells, or PBMCs.

Trimming stripped 5 bases from V and 5 bases from J, with 15 bases between. CDR1 SEHNR and CDR2 FQNEAQ come from the germline V gene (reference sequence). The CDR3 length is 14 residues. Per the study methods: Estimation of nucleated cell counts was performed using reference gene primer amplification. Data came from immunoSEQ multiplex PCR; TCRdb stores just in-frame clones and leaves some out. The DNA was the basis for D and trimming; V, J and clone size are from that table. The sample lists about 400,000 clones; around 87% were seen once. V and J are TRBV7-9 and TRBJ2-5; D possibly corresponds to TRBD2 (7 bases). Sequenced: peripheral blood. This sequence was found in a human donor in a cohort sampled during active COVID-19. The DNA for the CDR3 is TGTGCCAGCAGCCCTTCGGGGGGCCGGGAGACCCAGTACTTC. Protein sequence: CASSPSGGRETQYF.